Here is one T cell receptor (beta chain) with its context. This clone has just a few counts. Its recognized antigen is unknown. It has no much larger one-base neighbor in the sample; base qualities were not kept. In total, approximately 700 healthy bone marrow donors made up the cohort. Cohort members were all nominally healthy when sampled, although unrecorded immune exposures were likely present. The donor was CMV seropositive and belonged to the group of 250 to 350 seropositive cohort members. Each donor provided a peripheral blood sample, and peripheral blood mononuclear cells were used for TCR beta sequencing. Genomic DNA extraction from the blood cell samples was performed with the Qiagen DNeasy Blood Extraction Kit. The sample originates from a study of cytomegalovirus exposure and HLA in healthy donors (TCRdb year 2017). Regarding the complete study: An earlier analysis of 587 of the donors reported approximately 260 Gb of sequence data and around 110 million unique TCR beta sequences obtained from about 180 million T cells. Around 320 gigabases of sequencing data and approximately 85 million unique TCR sequences were included in an early release covering 550 to 650 HLA-typed donors. Of the roughly 400 genotyped donors, roughly 85% fell in the genetic ancestry cluster associated with self-reported Caucasian donors. The aim of the study was to test whether cataloging public T cell receptors could identify signatures of past pathogen exposure. Using immunosequencing, the study profiled T cell repertoires from about 650 subjects and related those repertoires to cytomegalovirus serostatus. Besides the first cohort of roughly 640 subjects, a separate validation cohort made up of 90 to 150 different subjects was used. The study combined high-throughput TCR immunosequencing, statistical association of individual TCRs with disease status, and machine learning to predict cytomegalovirus infection status. A later analysis re-analyzed previously published TCR beta repertoires from approximately 670 donors and added high-resolution HLA genotyping to study TCR occurrence patterns. The later analysis used no new phenotypic data to find candidate immune exposures, relying instead on TCR beta sequences and their occurrence across donors. An earlier analysis of approximately 500 of the donors applied high-throughput TCR beta sequencing to assess whether each TCR beta V gene segment acted as functional or pseudogenic. Donor age, sex, ethnicity and CMV serostatus were collected together with the repertoire data. Genome-wide SNP genotypes for about 65% of the 666 donors were used in a later genetic analysis, which treated that subset as a discovery cohort. Every repertoire in the discovery cohort had been generated on one and the same sequencing platform. Class I and class II HLA loci were covered by the typing at four-digit resolution. Typing coverage differed by locus: A, B, C, DRB1 and DQB1 were typed in about 620-640 donors, DQA1 in approximately 520, DPA1 in 600 to 610, and DPB1 in 472. Because of strong linkage in the cohort, five DR-DQ haplotypes were treated as single units for association and clustering. Across about 380 genotyped donors of the cohort, an average of approximately 240,000 unique TCR beta nucleotide sequences per donor were sequenced, and around 19% of those sequences were non-productive.

The library was built by means of the immunoSEQ multiplex PCR assay. A mixture of 60 forward primers for TCR Vbeta segments and 13 reverse primers for TCR Jbeta segments was used in the multiplex PCR. The CDR3 region of rearranged TCR beta genes was amplified from genomic DNA by a multiplex PCR assay. On the Illumina HiSeq System, the amplified TCR beta libraries were sequenced as 87-base-pair reads. Processing in the source paper ran as follows. A later analysis tallied tens of millions of unique TCR beta chains across the 550 to 850 repertoires, and around 9.9 million of those chains were shared by two or more donors. To remove PCR and sequencing errors, raw reads were error-corrected and collapsed into unique sequences using a nearest-neighbor algorithm that merged closely related sequences. To assign V, D and J gene segments, CDR3 sequences were aligned to IMGT reference sequences. For a sequence to be retained, a match of at least six nucleotides to both a V gene segment and a J gene segment was required. Rearrangements were classified as productive when the CDR3 lacked stop codons and remained in frame with V and J, and all other rearrangements were classified as non-productive. CDR3 was defined by IMGT convention, running from the second conserved V-encoded cysteine to the conserved J-encoded phenylalanine. The earlier analysis of approximately 500 of the donors excluded sequences that lacked an unambiguous match to a single V gene segment. An earlier analysis of a few hundred of the donors called V segments functional above 56.7% productive rearrangements and segregating when the between-donor standard deviation exceeded 5%. A statistical classification framework was built to diagnose cytomegalovirus status from the catalog of TCR beta chain sequences. A later analysis assigned V and J genes by comparing TCR nucleotide sequences with IMGT/GENE-DB human TR gene sequences. The TCRdist pipeline was used in a later analysis to assign CDR3 sequences and most-parsimonious VDJ recombination scenarios. In a later analysis, every TCR beta chain was defined by the combination of its CDR3 amino acid sequence and its V-gene family, and reads without a unique V-gene family were dropped. To address suspected cross-contamination and a sequencing artifact, a later analysis removed approximately 600 highly shared, low-generation-probability nucleotide sequences. For each public chain, a later analysis derived a clonal expansion index from normalized ranks of inferred template counts within each repertoire. In a later analysis, generation probabilities were computed using a VDJ recombination model fitted to out-of-frame rearrangements, and the results were checked against IGoR. In a later analysis, hypergeometric tests were used to score TCR-TCR, TCR-HLA and TCR-CMV co-occurrence, with a repertoire-size bias correction applied to TCR pairs. False discovery rates were estimated in a later analysis by permuting HLA or CMV assignments 20 times. In a later analysis, co-occurring TCRs were grouped with DBSCAN, and TCRdist sequence similarity was added when clustering was performed within HLA-allele-positive subsets. Co-occurrence clustering excluded repertoires with fewer than 30,000 or more than 120,000 public chains, plus five with anomalous nucleotide sharing. TCRdb took this table from immuneACCESS and kept in-frame rearrangements with V and J called. Such tables lack part of the clones; where checked against another copy, unresolved V genes explain under half of the gap, and the rest is unexplained. V and J calls and clone size are those listed in that table; D and trimming were worked out from the DNA. This sample lists fewer than 200,000 clones; about 10% were detected once. The top ten constitute less than 1.5% of the sample.

General findings and caveats noted by the study authors: According to a later genetic analysis, donors in an Asian-associated ancestry cluster had fewer N-insertions in productive TCRs than the approximately 700-donor mean. In both the original and validation cohorts, the classifier was reported to diagnose cytomegalovirus status with high specificity and sensitivity. According to a later analysis, parvovirus B19, influenza, CMV and Epstein-Barr virus appeared linked to several top co-occurrence clusters. Three of the identified cytomegalovirus-associated TCR beta chains were confirmed in vitro to be specific for cytomegalovirus antigens. A later genetic analysis associated a missense DCLRE1C variant with V-gene and J-gene trimming of TCR beta chains, and an independent cohort replicated the association. Correlated functional status among segregating V segments might reflect linkage disequilibrium, but an unknown experimental factor could not be ruled out. In a later analysis, HLA-associated TCR beta chains showed more clonal expansion and lower generation probabilities than non-associated chains that were equally common. A later analysis associated about 17,000 TCR beta sequences with specific HLA alleles at a false discovery rate of 0.05. A cluster of highly shared sequence variants was judged likely to represent a technical artifact of the sequencing pipeline. This cohort had only TCR beta chains sequenced, and the lack of alpha or paired-chain data limited which features could be detected. For the cohort, immune exposure information was limited to CMV serostatus. It was suggested by the authors that the approach could potentially be generalized to other disease states and immunological phenotypes. Because HLA typing was unavailable for some donors at each locus, only the typed subset was used in association tests. A total of fewer than 200 TCR beta chains were listed by the study as associated with cytomegalovirus. According to a later analysis, TCR association rates differed among HLA loci, with DRB1 alleles showing the most associated TCRs and HLA-C alleles showing the fewest. A further reported finding was that TCR beta sequences accurately predicted the HLA-A and HLA-B alleles for most subjects in the first cohort. Strong co-occurrence of HLA alleles, especially DR and DQ, made assigning TCR associations to individual alleles difficult. In an earlier analysis of about 550 of the donors, most TCR beta V segments were observed in productive rearrangements about 87% or about 30% of the time, broadly matching IMGT annotations. According to a later analysis, most CMV-associated TCR beta chains appeared to be HLA-restricted, and the HLA associations seemed to be driven largely by CMV exposure. Around 16 rarely observed V segments, including chromosome 9 orphons, were excluded from the earlier analysis of approximately 500 of the donors because counts were too low. The presence/absence analyses assumed that sequencing depth was roughly uniform across donors, and that assumption may not be true. While some public TCRs were present in many individuals, most TCR sequences turned up only very rarely across donors.

Sequenced: PBMCs. The sequence derives from a woman aged 30 to 39 in good health and CMV-seropositive.

The sequenced DNA: TGTGCCAGCAGTTTTTCAGGGGGCACTGAAGCTTTCTTT. Its amino acids are CASSFSGGTEAFF. The rearrangement combines TRBV6-5 with TRBJ1-1; 7 bases in the middle match TRBD1. From cysteine to phenylalanine, the CDR3 is 13 amino acids long. Just the 39-base CDR3 DNA is kept, in frame starting at base 1. Sequences MNHEY (CDR1) and SVGAGI (CDR2) are obtained from the germline V gene. V is trimmed back by 4 bases and J by 4 bases, and the junction contains 3 bases that no gene match accounts for.